What follows are 13 T cell receptor beta chains derived from one specimen sequenced in a study of regulatory T cells in long-lasting Graves disease. Combining iRepertoire HTBI primers with Arm-PCR of CDR3 regions, the authors built TCR beta libraries. A single record per CDR3 protein comes from TCRdb applying MiXCR to the multiplex PCR reads. This sample has 500,000 to 700,000 distinct CDR3 sequences; around 17% occur once, and the top ten carry around a sixth. Time point indicated: newly diagnosed GD, antithyroid drugs for less than 3 months. PBMC RNA served as the TCR library source. The same data also contributed to another study, on T cells in Graves' hyperthyroidism and ophthalmopathy.

Sequencing was performed on peripheral blood mononuclear cells (PBMCs), taken at new diagnosis, from a patient treated with antithyroid drugs. The receptor source for this set is a woman aged 25 to 45 with Graves disease.

This clonotype occurred once. The gene calls are TRBV4-1 and TRBJ2-2; TRBD1 aligns across 11 bases. Germline V gene sequence: CDR1 MGHRA, CDR2 YSYEKL. V was pared by 1 base and J by 6 bases, with 4 bases of the junction left unmatched. The CDR3 totals 16 residues. The CDR3 bases are TGCGCCAGCAGCCAAGGGACAGGGGGCGCTCCCGGGGAGCTGTTTTTT. This gives the protein CASSQGTGGAPGELFF.

This clonotype was picked up many times. This chain connects TRBV7-9 to TRBJ2-7, with D possibly being TRBD2 (5 bases). Germline assignment: CDR1 SEHNR and CDR2 FQNEAQ (reference sequence). This CDR3 has 14 residues. The V end was cut by 4 bases, the J end by 3 bases, with 13 bases between. The CDR3 DNA reads TGTGCCAGCAGCTCCCCGGGAACAAACTACGAGCAGTACTTC. Residues: CASSSPGTNYEQYF.

This clonotype was observed a handful of times. V usage is TRBV4-2 and J usage is TRBJ1-2; weak D call: TRBD1 (5 bases). Germline V gene lookup returns CDR1 LGHNA and CDR2 YNFKEQ. This CDR3 spans 15 amino acids. Trimming took 0 bases from V and 8 from J, leaving 16 bases between them. The CDR3 region has the DNA TGTGCCAGCAGCCAAGATGGGGCAGGCTGGGTGGGCTACACCTTC. Its translation: CASSQDGAGWVGYTF.

The V and J genes are TRBV15 and TRBJ2-3; 9 nucleotides agree with TRBD2. Germline V CDR1 and CDR2: LNHNV, YYDKDF (reference sequence). With V trimmed by 1 base and J by 3 bases, 8 bases remained unmatched. The CDR3 loop spans 17 amino acids. In DNA form, the CDR3 reads TGTGCCACCAGCAGAGCTTCAGCGGGAGGACTGACAGATACGCAGTATTTT. It yields the protein CATSRASAGGLTDTQYF.

This clonotype has just a few counts. Here the CDR3 reads CASSLGGPRSSYEQYF. CDR3 in DNA: TGTGCCAGCAGTTTAGGAGGCCCGCGGAGTAGCTACGAGCAGTACTTC. The rearrangement uses TRBV28 and TRBJ2-7; tentatively, D is TRBD2 (5 bases). Per germline, CDR1 MDHEN and CDR2 SYDVKM. CDR3 size: 16 residues. V was pared by 2 bases and J by 3 bases, with 17 bases between.

The chain employs TRBV10-3 and TRBJ2-7; TRBD2 agrees at 11 bases. Germline CDR1 ENHRY, CDR2 SYGVKD. The CDR3 spans 16 residues. V lost 5 bases to trimming and J lost 0 bases; unmatched junction nucleotides: 6. DNA of the CDR3: TGTGCCATCAGTAGAGGACTAGCGGGCACCTCCTACGAGCAGTACTTC. It translates to CAISRGLAGTSYEQYF.

The rearrangement links TRBV11-3 to TRBJ1-1; unclear D gene. V lost 3 bases and J lost 11, with 13 bases in between. This CDR3 is built from 12 residues. The V gene's germline CDR1 is SGHNT and CDR2 YENEEA. CDR3 loop: CASSFSGGAAFF. The DNA for the CDR3 is TGTGCCAGCAGCTTCTCAGGTGGAGCGGCTTTCTTT.

This clonotype has only a few counts. The chain links TRBV7-9 to TRBJ2-2; D unclear. Germline-derived CDR1 and CDR2 are SEHNR and FQNEAQ (reference sequence). The CDR3 is made up of 13 amino acids. V lost 8 bases and J 0 bases, leaving 7 bases between the germline ends. For the CDR3, the DNA is TGTGCCAGCGTCCTAGCGAACACCGGGGAGCTGTTTTTT. It yields the protein CASVLANTGELFF.

This clonotype showed up many times. The chain uses TRBV7-9 and TRBJ2-1; 8 bases are a match to TRBD1. J was trimmed by 2 bases and V by 5 bases; bases with no gene match: 5. Germline CDR1 reads SEHNR; CDR2 reads FQNEAQ (reference sequence). The CDR3 runs 15 residues. CDR3 in DNA: TGTGCCAGCAGCCAGGGGGCAGTTCCCTACAATGAGCAGTTCTTC. Its protein is CASSQGAVPYNEQFF.

This clonotype has just a few counts. The rearrangement joins TRBV19 to TRBJ2-7; maybe TRBD2 (5 bases). V was clipped by 1 base and J by 3 bases, with 7 bases between them. The CDR3 length is 13 residues. The germline CDR1 and CDR2 sequences are LNHDA and SQIVND (reference sequence). In DNA, the CDR3 is TGTGCCAGTAGTATAGCCCGGGGCTACGAGCAGTACTTC. It translates to CASSIARGYEQYF.

V is TRBV24-1 and J is TRBJ2-1; no reliable D call. CDR3 size: 15 residues. Trimming shortened V by 6 bases and J by 7 bases, and 18 bases separated the two germline ends. Germline CDR1 and CDR2: KGHDR and SFDVKD. The CDR3 here is CATSSPQLARNEQFF. The CDR3 DNA sequence: TGTGCCACCAGTTCCCCCCAATTAGCAAGGAATGAGCAGTTCTTC.

This clonotype was observed at least ten times. The chain recombines TRBV7-9 with TRBJ1-4; 10 bases line up with TRBD1. V dropped 3 bases and J dropped 6; count of bases not matched to a gene: 1. The length of the CDR3 is 14 residues. Germline-derived CDR1 and CDR2 are SEHNR and FQNEAQ (reference sequence). The CDR3 nucleotides read TGTGCCAGCAGCTTTGGGACAGGGGATGAAAAACTGTTTTTT. This translates into CASSFGTGDEKLFF.

This clonotype showed up just a few times. This chain connects TRBV12-3 or TRBV12-4 to TRBJ2-1, with D perhaps TRBD1 (6 bases). This CDR3 has 15 amino acids. V lost 5 bases and J 3 bases, leaving 14 bases between the germline ends. The chain's CDR3 is CASSEYRVNYNEQFF. The CDR3 region has the DNA TGTGCCAGCAGTGAATACAGGGTGAACTACAATGAGCAGTTCTTC.